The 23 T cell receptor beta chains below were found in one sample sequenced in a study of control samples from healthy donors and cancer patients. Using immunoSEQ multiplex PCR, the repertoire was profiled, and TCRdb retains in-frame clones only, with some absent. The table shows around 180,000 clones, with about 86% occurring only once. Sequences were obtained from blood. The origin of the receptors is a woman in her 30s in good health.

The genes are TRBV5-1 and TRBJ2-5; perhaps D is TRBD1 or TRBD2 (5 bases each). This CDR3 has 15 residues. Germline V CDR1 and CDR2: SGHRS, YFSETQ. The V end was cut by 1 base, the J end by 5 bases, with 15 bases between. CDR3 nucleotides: TGCGCCAGCAGCTTGTTGGACTGGGGCAGGGAGACCCAGTACTTC. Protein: CASSLLDWGRETQYF.

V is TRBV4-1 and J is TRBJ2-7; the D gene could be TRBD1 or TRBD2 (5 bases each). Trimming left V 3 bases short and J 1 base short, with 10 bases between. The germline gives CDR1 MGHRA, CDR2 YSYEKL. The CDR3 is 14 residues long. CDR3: CASSQTGPSYEQYF. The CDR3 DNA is TGCGCCAGCAGCCAGACGGGACCGTCCTACGAGCAGTACTTC.

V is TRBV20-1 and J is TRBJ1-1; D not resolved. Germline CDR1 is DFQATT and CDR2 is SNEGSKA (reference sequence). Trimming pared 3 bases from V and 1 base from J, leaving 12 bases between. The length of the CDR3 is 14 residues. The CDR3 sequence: CSASQRSGNTEAFF. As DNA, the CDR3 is TGCAGTGCTAGTCAAAGGTCGGGGAACACTGAAGCTTTCTTT.

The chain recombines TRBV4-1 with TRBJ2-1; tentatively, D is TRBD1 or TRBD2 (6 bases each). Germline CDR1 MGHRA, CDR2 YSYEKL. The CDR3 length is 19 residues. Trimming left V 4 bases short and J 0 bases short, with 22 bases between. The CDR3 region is CASSLKYPRGGSSYNEQFF. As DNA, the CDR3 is TGCGCCAGCAGCCTCAAGTATCCACGAGGGGGGAGCTCCTACAATGAGCAGTTCTTC.

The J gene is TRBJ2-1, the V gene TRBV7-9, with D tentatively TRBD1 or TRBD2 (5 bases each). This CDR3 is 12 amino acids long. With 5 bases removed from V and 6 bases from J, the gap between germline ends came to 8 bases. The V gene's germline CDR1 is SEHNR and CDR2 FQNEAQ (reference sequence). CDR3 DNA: TGTGCCAGCAGCCGGGGCTCCAATGAGCAGTTCTTC. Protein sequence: CASSRGSNEQFF.

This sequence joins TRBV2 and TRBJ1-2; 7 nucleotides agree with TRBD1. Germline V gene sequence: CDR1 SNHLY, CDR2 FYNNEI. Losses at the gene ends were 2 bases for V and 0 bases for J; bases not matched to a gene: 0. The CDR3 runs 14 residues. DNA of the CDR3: TGTGCCAGCAGTGAACAGGGGGCTAACTATGGCTACACCTTC. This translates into CASSEQGANYGYTF. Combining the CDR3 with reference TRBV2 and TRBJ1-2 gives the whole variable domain EPEVTQTPSHQVTQMGQEVILRCVPISNHLYFYWYRQILGQKVEFLVSFYNNEISEKSEIFDDQFSVERPDGSNFTLKIRSTKLEDSAMYFCASSEQGANYGYTFGSGTRLTVV.

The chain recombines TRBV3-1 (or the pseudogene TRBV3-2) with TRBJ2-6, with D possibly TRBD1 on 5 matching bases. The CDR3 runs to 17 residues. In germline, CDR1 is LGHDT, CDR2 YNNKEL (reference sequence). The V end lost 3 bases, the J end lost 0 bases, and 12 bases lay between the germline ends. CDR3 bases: TGTGCCAGCAGCCAGCAGGGTACTTACTCTGGGGCCAACGTCCTGACTTTC. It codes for CASSQQGTYSGANVLTF.

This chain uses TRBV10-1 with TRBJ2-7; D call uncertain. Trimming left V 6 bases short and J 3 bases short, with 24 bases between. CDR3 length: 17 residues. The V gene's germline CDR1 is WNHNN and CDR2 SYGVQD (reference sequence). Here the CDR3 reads CASRFLLRPLALYEQYV. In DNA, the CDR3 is TGCGCCAGCAGGTTTTTGTTGCGACCTCTGGCCCTCTACGAGCAGTACGTC.

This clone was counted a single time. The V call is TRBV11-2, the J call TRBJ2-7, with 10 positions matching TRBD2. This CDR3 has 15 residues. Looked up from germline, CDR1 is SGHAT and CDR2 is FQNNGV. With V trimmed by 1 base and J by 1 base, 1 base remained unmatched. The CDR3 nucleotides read TGTGCCAGCAGCTTAGGTAGCGGGGGGTCCTACGAGCAGTACGTC. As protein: CASSLGSGGSYEQYV.

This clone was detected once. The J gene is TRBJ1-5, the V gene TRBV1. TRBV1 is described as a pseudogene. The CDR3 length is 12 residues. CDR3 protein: CTSSQVCQPQHF. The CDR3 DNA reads TGCACCAGCAGCCAAGTGTGTCAGCCCCAGCATTTT.

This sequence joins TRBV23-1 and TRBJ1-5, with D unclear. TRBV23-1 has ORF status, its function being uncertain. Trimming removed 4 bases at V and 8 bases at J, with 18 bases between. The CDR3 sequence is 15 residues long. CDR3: CASSPSRPVMKPQHF. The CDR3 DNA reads TGCGCCAGCAGTCCTTCAAGGCCGGTTATGAAGCCCCAGCATTTT.

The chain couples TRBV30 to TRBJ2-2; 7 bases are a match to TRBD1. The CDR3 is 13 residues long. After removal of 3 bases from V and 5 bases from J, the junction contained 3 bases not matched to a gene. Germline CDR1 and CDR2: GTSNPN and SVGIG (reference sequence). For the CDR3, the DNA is TGTGCCTGGAGGACAGGGCGTACCGGGGAGCTGTTTTTT. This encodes CAWRTGRTGELFF.

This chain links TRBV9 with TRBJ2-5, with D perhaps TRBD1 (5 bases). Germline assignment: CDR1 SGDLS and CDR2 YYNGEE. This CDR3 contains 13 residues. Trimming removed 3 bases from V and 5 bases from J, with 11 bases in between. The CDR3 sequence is CASSEGLRETQYF. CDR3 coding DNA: TGTGCCAGCAGCGAGGGGCTGCGGGAGACCCAGTACTTC.

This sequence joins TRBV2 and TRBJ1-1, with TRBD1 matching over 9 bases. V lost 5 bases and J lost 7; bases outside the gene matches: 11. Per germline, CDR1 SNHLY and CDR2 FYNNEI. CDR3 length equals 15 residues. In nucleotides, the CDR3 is TGTGCCAGCAGTAATACCGGGACAGGGACCGGTGAAGCTTTCTTT. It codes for CASSNTGTGTGEAFF.

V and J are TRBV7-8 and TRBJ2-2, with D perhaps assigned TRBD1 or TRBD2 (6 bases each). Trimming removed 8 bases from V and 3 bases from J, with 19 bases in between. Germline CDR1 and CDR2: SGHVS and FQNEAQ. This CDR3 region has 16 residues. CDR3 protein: CASDKKGGIHTGELFF. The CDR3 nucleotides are TGTGCCAGCGACAAAAAAGGGGGGATCCACACCGGGGAGCTGTTTTTT.

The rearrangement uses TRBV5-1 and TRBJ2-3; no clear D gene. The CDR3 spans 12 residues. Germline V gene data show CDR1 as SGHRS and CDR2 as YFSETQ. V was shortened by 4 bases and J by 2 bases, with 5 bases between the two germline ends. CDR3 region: CASSTFTDTQYF. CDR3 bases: TGCGCCAGCAGCACATTCACAGATACGCAGTATTTT.

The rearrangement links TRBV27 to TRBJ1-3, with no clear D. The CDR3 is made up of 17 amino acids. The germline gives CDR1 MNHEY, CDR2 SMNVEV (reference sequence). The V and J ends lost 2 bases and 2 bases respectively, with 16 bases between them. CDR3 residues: CASSLGPPGGTGNTIYF. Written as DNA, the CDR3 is TGTGCCAGCAGTTTAGGCCCCCCAGGAGGGACTGGAAACACCATATATTTT.

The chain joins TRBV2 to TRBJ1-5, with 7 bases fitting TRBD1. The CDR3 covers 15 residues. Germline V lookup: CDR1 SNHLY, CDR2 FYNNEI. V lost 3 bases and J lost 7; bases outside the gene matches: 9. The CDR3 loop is CASSDSVDRVQPQHF. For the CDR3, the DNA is TGTGCCAGCAGTGACTCCGTTGACAGGGTCCAGCCCCAGCATTTT.

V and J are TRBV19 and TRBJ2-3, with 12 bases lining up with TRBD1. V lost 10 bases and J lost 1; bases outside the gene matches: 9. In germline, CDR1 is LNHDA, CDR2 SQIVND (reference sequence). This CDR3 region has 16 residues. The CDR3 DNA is TGTGCCACTCGGGACAGGGGGCGATCGGGCACAGATACGCAGTATTTT. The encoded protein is CATRDRGRSGTDTQYF.

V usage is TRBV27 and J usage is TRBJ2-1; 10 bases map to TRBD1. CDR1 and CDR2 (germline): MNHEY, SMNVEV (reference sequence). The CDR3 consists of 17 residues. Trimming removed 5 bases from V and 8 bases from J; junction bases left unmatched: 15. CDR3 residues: CASSTSILGQGRYEQFF. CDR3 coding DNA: TGTGCCAGCAGTACCTCTATCTTGGGACAGGGGCGATATGAGCAGTTCTTC.

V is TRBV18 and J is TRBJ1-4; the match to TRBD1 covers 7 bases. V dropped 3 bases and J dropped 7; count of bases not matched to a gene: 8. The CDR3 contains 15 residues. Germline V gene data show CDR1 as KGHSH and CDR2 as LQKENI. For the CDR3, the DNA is TGTGCCAGCTCACCCACTCGACAGGGTGGTGAAAAACTGTTTTTT. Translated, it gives CASSPTRQGGEKLFF.

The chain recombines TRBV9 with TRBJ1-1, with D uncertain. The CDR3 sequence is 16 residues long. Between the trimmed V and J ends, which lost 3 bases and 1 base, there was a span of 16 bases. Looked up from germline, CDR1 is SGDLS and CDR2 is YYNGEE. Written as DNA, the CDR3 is TGTGCCAGCAGCGCATCGAGGTCGCGGGGGAACACTGAAGCTTTCTTT. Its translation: CASSASRSRGNTEAFF.

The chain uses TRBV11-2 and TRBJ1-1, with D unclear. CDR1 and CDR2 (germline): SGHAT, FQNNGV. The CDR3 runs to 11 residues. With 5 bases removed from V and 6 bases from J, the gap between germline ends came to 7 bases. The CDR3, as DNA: TGTGCCAGCAGCGCCGGGTCTGAAGCTTTCTTT. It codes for CASSAGSEAFF.